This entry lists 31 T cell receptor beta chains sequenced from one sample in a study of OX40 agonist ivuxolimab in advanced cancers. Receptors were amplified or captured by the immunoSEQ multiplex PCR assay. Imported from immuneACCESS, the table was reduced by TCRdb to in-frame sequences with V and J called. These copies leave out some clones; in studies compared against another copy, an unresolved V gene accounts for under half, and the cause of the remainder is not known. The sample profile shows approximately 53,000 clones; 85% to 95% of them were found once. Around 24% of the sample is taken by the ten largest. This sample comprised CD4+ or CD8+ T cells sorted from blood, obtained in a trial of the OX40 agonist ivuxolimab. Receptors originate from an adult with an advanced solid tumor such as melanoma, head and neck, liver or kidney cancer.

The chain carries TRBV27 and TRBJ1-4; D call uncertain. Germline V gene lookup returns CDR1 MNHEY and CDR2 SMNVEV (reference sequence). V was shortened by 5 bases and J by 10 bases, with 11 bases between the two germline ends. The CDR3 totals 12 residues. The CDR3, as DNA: TGTGCCAGCAGTCTGGAACGAGGAAAACTGTTTTTT. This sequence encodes CASSLERGKLFF.

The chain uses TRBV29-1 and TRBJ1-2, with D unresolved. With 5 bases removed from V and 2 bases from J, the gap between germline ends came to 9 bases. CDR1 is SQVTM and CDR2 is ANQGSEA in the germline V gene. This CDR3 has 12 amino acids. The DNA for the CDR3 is TGCAGCGTTAGTACCTGGAACTATGGCTACACCTTC. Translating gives CSVSTWNYGYTF.

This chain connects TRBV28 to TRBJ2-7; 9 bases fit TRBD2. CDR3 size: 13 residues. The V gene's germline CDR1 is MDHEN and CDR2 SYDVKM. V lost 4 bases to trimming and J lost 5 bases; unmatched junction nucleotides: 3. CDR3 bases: TGTGCCAGCAGTTCACTAGCGGGCGACGAGCAGTACTTC. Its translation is CASSSLAGDEQYF.

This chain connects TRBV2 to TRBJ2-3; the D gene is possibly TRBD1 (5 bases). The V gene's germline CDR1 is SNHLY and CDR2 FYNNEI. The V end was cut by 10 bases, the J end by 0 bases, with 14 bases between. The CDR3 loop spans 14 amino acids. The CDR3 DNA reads TGTGCCACTTGTTGGACAATAAGCACAGATACGCAGTATTTT. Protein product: CATCWTISTDTQYF.

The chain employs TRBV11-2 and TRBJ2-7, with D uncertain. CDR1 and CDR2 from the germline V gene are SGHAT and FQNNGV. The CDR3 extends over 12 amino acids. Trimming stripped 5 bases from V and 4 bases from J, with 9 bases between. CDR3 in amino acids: CASSPPRYEQYF. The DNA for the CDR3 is TGTGCCAGCAGCCCCCCTAGATACGAGCAGTACTTC.

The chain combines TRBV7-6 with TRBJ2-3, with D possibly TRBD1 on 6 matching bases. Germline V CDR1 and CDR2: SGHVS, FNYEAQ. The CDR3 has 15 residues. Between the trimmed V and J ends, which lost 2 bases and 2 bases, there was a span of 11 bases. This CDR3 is CASSLWTEATDTQYF. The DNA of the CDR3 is TGTGCCAGCAGCTTATGGACAGAGGCCACAGATACGCAGTATTTT.

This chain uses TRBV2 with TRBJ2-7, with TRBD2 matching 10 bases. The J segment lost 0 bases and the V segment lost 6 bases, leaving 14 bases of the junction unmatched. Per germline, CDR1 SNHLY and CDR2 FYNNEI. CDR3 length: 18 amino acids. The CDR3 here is CASRSGLAGVGNSYEQYF. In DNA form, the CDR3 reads TGTGCCAGCAGGAGTGGTCTAGCGGGGGTTGGGAACTCCTACGAGCAGTACTTC.

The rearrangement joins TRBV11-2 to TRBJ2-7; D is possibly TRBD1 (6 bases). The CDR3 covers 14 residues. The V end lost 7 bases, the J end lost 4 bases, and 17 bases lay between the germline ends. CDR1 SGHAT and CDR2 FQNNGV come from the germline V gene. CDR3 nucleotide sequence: TGTGCCAGCACTTTATCCAGGGGCGGTTACGAGCAGTACTTC. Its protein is CASTLSRGGYEQYF.

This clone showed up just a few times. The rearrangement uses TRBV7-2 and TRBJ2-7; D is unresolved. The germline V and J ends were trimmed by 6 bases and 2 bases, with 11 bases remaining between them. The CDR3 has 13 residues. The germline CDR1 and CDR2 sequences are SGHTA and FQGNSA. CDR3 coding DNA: TGTGCCAGCAGATGGACGGGCACCTACGAGCAGTACTTC. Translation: CASRWTGTYEQYF.

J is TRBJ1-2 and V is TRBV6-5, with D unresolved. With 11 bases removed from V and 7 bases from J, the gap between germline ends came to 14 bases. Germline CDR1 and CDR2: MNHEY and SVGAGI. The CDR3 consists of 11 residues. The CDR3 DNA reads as TGTGCCGCCCGTTCCGGGTTTGGCTACACCTTC. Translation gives CAARSGFGYTF.

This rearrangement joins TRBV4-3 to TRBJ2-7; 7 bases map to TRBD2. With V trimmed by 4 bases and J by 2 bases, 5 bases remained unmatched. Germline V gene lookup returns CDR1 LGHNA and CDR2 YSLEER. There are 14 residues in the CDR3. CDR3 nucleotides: TGCGCCAGCAGCCTCGGGGAGGGACCCTACGAGCAGTACTTC. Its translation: CASSLGEGPYEQYF.

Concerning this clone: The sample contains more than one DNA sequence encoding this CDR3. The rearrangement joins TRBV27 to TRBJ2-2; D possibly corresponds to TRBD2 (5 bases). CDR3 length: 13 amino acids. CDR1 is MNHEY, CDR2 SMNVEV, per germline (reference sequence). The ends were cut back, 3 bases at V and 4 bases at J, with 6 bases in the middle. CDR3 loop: CASSLGATGELFF. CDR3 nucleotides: TGTGCCAGCAGTTTGGGAGCCACCGGGGAGCTGTTTTTT.

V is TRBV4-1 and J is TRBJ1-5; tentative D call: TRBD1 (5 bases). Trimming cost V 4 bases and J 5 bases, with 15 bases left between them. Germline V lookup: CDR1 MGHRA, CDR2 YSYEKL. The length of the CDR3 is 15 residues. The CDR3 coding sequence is TGCGCCAGCAGCCCCCACAGAGGGACCCATCAGCCCCAGCATTTT. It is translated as CASSPHRGTHQPQHF.

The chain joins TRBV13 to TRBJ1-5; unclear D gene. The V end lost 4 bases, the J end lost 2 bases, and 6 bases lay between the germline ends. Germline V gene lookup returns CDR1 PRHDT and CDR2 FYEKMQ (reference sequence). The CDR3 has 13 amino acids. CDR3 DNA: TGTGCCAGCAGCTCCGGGGGCAATCAGCCCCAGCATTTT. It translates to CASSSGGNQPQHF.

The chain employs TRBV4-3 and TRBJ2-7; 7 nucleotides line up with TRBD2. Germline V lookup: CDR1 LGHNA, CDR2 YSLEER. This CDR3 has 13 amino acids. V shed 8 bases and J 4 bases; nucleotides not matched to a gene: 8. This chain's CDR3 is CASPSGAGYEQYF. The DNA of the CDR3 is TGCGCCAGCCCTAGCGGAGCAGGGTACGAGCAGTACTTC.

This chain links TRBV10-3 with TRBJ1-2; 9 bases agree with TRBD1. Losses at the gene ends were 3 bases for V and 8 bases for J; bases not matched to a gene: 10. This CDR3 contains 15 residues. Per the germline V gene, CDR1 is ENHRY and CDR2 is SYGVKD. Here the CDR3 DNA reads TGTGCCATCAGTGATGCGGACAGGGGATTTGGGGGCTACACCTTC. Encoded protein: CAISDADRGFGGYTF.

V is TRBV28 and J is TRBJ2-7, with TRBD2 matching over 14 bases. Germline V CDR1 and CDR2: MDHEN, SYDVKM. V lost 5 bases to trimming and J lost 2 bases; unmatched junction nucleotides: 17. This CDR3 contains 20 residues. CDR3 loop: CASSPRRGLAGVELAYEQYF. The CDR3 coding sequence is TGTGCCAGCAGTCCCCGGCGGGGACTAGCGGGAGTGGAGTTGGCCTACGAGCAGTACTTC.

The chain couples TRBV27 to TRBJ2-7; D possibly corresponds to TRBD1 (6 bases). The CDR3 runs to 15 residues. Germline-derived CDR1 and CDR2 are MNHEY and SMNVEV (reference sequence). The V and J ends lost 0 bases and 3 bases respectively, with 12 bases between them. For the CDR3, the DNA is TGTGCCAGCAGTTTATCTTCAGGGGTTAGCTACGAGCAGTACTTC. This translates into CASSLSSGVSYEQYF.

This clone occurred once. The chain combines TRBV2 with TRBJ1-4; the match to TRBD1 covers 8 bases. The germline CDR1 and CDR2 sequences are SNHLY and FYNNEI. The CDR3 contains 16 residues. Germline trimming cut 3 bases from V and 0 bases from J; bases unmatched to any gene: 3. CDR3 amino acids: CASSEAQGATNEKLFF. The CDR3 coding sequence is TGTGCCAGCAGTGAGGCACAGGGGGCAACTAATGAAAAACTGTTTTTT.

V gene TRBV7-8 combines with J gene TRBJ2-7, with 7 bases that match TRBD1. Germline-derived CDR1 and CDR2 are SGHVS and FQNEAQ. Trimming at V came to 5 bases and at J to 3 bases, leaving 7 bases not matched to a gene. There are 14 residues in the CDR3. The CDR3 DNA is TGTGCCAGCAGCCTACCGGGACAGATCTACGAGCAGTACTTC. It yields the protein CASSLPGQIYEQYF.

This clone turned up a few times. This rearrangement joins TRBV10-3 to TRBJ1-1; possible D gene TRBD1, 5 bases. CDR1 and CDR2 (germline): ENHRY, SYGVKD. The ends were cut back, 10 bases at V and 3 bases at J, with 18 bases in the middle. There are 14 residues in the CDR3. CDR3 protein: CATTPSGGDTEAFF. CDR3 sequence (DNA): TGTGCCACCACCCCCTCCGGGGGAGACACTGAAGCTTTCTTT.

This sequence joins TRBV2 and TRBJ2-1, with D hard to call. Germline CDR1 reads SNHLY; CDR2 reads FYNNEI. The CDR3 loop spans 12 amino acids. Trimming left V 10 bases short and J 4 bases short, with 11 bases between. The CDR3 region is CAIRSAYNEQFF. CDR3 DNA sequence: TGTGCCATCCGGTCGGCGTACAATGAGCAGTTCTTC.

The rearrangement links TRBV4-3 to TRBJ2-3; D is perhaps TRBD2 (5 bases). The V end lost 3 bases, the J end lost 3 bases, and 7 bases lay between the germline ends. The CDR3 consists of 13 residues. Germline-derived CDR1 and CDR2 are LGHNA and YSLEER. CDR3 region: CASSQRATDTQYF. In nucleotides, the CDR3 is TGCGCCAGCAGCCAGAGGGCGACAGATACGCAGTATTTT.

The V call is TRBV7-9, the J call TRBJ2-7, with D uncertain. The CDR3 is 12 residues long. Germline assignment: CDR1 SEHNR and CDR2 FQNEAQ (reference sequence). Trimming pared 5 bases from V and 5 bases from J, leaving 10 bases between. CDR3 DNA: TGTGCCAGCAGCCCGGGTGTTCACGAGCAGTACTTC. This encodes CASSPGVHEQYF.

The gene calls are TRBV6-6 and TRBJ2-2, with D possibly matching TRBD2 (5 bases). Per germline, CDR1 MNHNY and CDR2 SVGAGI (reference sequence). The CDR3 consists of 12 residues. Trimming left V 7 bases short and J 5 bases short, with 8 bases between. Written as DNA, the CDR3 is TGTGCCAGCACGGGGTATACCGGGGAGCTGTTTTTT. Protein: CASTGYTGELFF.

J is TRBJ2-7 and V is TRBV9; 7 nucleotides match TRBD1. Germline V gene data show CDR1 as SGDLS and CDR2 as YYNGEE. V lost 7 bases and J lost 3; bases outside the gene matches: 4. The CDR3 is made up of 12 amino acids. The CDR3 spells CASGDRDYEQYF. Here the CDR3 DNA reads TGTGCCAGCGGGGACAGAGACTACGAGCAGTACTTC.

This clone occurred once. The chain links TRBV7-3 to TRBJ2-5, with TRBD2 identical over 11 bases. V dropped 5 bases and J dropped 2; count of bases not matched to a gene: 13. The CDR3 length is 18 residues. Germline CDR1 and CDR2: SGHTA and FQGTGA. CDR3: CASSPGTSGVRGQETQYF. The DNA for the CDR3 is TGTGCCAGCAGCCCCGGGACTAGCGGAGTTAGGGGGCAAGAGACCCAGTACTTC.

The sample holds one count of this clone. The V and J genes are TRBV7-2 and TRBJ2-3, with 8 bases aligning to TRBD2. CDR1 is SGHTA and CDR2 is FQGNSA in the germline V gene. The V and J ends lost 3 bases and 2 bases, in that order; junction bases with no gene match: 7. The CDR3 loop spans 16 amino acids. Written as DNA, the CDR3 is TGTGCCAGCAGCTTTTTTTTAGCGGGAACCACAGATACGCAGTATTTT. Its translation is CASSFFLAGTTDTQYF.

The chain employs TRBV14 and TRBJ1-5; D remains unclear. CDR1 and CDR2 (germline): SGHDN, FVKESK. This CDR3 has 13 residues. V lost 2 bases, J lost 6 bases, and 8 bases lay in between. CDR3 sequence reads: CASSQWEGQPQHF. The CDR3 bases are TGTGCCAGCAGCCAATGGGAGGGTCAGCCCCAGCATTTT.

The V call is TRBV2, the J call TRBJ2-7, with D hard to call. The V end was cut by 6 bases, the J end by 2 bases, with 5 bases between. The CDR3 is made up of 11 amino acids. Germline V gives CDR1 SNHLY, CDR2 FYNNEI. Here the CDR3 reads CASSVAYEQYF. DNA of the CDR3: TGTGCCAGCAGCGTCGCCTACGAGCAGTACTTC. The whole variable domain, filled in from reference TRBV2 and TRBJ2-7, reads EPEVTQTPSHQVTQMGQEVILRCVPISNHLYFYWYRQILGQKVEFLVSFYNNEISEKSEIFDDQFSVERPDGSNFTLKIRSTKLEDSAMYFCASSVAYEQYFGPGTRLTVT.

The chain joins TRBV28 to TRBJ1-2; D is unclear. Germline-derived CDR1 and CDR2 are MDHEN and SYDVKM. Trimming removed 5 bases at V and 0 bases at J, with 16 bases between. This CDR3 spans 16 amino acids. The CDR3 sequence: CASSPTPSLSNYGYTF. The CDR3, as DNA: TGTGCCAGCAGTCCGACCCCGAGTCTTTCTAACTATGGCTACACCTTC.